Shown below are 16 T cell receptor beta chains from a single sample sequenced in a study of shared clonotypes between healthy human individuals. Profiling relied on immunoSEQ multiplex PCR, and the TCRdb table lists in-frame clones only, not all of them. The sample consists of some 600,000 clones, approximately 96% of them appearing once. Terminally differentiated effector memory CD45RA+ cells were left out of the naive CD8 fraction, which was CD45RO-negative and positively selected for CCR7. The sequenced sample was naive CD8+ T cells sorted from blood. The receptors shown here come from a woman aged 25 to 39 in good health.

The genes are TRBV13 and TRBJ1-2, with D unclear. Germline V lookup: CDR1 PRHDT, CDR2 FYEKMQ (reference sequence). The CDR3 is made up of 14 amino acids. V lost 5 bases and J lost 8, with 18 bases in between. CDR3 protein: CASSQGGRGRGYTF. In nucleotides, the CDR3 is TGTGCCAGCAGCCAAGGCGGCAGAGGGAGAGGCTACACCTTC.

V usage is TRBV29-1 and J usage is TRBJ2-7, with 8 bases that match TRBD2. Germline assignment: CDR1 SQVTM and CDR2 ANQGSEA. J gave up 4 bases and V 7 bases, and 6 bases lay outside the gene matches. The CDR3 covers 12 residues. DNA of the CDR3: TGCAGCGCCACCGCTAGCGGGTACGAGCAGTACTTC. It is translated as CSATASGYEQYF.

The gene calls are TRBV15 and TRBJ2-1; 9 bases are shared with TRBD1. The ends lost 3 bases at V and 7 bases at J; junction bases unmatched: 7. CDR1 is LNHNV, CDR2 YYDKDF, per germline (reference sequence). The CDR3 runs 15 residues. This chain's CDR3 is CATSSGTGRSNEQFF. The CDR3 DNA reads TGTGCCACCAGCAGCGGGACAGGGAGATCGAATGAGCAGTTCTTC.

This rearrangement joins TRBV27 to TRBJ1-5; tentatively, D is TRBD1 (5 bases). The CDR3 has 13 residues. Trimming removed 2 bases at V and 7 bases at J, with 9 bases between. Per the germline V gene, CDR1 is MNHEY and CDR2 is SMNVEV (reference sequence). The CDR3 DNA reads TGTGCCAGCAGTTTAACGGGACGGCAGCCCCAGCATTTT. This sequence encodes CASSLTGRQPQHF.

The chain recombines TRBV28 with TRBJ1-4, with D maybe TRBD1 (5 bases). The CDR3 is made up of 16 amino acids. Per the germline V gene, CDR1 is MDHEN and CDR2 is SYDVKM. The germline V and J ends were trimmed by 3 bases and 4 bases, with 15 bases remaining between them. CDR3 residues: CASSFLARDYNEKLFF. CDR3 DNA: TGTGCCAGCAGTTTCTTGGCGAGGGACTATAATGAAAAACTGTTTTTT.

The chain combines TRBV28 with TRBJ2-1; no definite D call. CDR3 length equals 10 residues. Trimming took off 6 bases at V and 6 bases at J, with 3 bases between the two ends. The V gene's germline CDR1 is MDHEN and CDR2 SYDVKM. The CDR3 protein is CASSSNEQFF. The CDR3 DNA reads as TGTGCCAGCAGCTCCAATGAGCAGTTCTTC.

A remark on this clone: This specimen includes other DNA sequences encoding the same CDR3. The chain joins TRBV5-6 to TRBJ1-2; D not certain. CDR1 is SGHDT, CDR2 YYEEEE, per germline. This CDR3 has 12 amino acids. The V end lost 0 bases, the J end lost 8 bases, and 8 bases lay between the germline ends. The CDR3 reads CASSLGAGGYTF. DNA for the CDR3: TGTGCCAGCAGCTTGGGTGCGGGCGGCTACACCTTC. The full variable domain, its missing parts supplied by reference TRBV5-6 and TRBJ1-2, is DAGVTQSPTHLIKTRGQQVTLRCSPKSGHDTVSWYQQALGQGPQFIFQYYEEEERQRGNFPDRFSGHQFPNYSSELNVNALLLGDSALYLCASSLGAGGYTFGSGTRLTVV.

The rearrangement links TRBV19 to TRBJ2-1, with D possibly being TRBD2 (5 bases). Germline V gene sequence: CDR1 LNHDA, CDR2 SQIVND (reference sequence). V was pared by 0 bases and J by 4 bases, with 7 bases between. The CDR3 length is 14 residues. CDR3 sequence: CASSIDLAYNEQFF. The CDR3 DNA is TGTGCCAGTAGTATAGATTTAGCGTACAATGAGCAGTTCTTC.

The CDR3 bases are TGTGCCAGCAGCCTTAACCCGTCCTACGAGCAGTACTTC. As protein: CASSLNPSYEQYF. The genes are TRBV27 and TRBJ2-7, with no clear D. V lost 6 bases, J lost 1 base, and 10 bases lay in between. The CDR3 totals 13 residues. Germline V gives CDR1 MNHEY, CDR2 SMNVEV (reference sequence).

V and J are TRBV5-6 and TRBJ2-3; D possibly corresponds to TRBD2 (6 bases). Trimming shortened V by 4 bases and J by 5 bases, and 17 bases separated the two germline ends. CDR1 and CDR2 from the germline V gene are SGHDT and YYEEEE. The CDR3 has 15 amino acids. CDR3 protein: CASSPGDSLLDTQYF. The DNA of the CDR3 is TGTGCCAGCAGCCCGGGGGACTCGCTTCTAGATACGCAGTATTTT.

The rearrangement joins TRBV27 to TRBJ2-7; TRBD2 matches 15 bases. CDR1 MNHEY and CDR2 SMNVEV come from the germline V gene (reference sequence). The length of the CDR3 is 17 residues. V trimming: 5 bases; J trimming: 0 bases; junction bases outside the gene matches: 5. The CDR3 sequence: CASSTGLAGGPSYEQYF. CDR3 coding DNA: TGTGCCAGCAGTACTGGACTAGCGGGAGGGCCCTCCTACGAGCAGTACTTC.

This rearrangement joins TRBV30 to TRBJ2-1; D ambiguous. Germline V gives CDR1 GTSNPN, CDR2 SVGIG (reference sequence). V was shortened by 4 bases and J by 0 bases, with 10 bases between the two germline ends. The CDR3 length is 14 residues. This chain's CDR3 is CAWIPDFSYNEQFF. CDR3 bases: TGTGCCTGGATTCCAGATTTCTCCTACAATGAGCAGTTCTTC.

CDR3: CASSQDRGWVNTEAFF. Written as DNA, the CDR3 is TGTGCCAGCAGCCAAGACAGGGGATGGGTGAACACTGAAGCTTTCTTT. V and J are TRBV4-2 and TRBJ1-1; possibly TRBD1 for D (6 bases). The CDR3 has 16 amino acids. Trimming took off 0 bases at V and 0 bases at J, with 11 bases between the two ends. CDR1 LGHNA and CDR2 YNFKEQ come from the germline V gene.

DNA for the CDR3: TGTGCCAGTAGTATTGTTTTTGAGACAGGAGTCTATGGCTACACCTTC. Amino acids: CASSIVFETGVYGYTF. This rearrangement joins TRBV19 to TRBJ1-2, with a weak D call TRBD1 (6 bases). In germline, CDR1 is LNHDA, CDR2 SQIVND (reference sequence). With 3 bases removed from V and 4 bases from J, the gap between germline ends came to 18 bases. The CDR3 consists of 16 residues.

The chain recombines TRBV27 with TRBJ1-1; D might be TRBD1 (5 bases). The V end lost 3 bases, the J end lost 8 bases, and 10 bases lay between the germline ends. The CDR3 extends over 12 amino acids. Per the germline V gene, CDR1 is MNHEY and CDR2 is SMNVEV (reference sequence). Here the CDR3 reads CASSLLSGEAFF. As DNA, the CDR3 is TGTGCCAGCAGTTTGTTGTCAGGGGAAGCTTTCTTT.

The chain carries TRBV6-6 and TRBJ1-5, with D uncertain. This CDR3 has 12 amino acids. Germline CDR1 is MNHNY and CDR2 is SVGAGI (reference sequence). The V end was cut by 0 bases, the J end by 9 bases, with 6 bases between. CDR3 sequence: CASSYSEGPQHF. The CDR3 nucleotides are TGTGCCAGCAGTTACTCGGAGGGGCCCCAGCATTTT.